This T cell receptor (beta chain) comes out of a study of metastatic and nonmetastatic thyroid tumors. Germline values: CDR1 SQVTM, CDR2 ANQGSEA. The CDR3 spans 15 residues. In regard to this clone: A read error may be the cause here, since a much bigger clone is one base away.

Treatment of any kind had been given to no patient before thyroid surgery. TCRdb re-called the PCR reads with MiXCR. The sample has tens of thousands of clones; 15% are singletons. The V gene is TRBV29-1, the J gene TRBJ2-7; TRBD2 matches at 13 bases. This receptor was obtained from a female donor with papillary thyroid cancer or a benign thyroid nodule (not recorded which). Some clones in this sample may be carry-over from other donors' samples. The sequenced sample consisted of blood. The CDR3 nucleotides are TGCAGCGTCACCGGGACTAGCGGGATCTCCTACGAGCATTACTTC. Residues: CSVTGTSGISYEHYF.